The rows below give T cell receptor beta chains drawn from one sample of a study of blood T cell repertoires in COVID-19. Method: immunoSEQ multiplex PCR; TCRdb's copy keeps in-frame clones and lacks some. The sample consists of more than 85,000 clones, more than 60% of them appearing once. The sequenced material came from peripheral blood. These receptors were collected from a man aged 65 to 85 with acute or convalescent COVID-19. The CDR3 runs from the conserved cysteine through the conserved F or W. A D gene is named only where the DNA matches it firmly. Clone size appears in some rows only: once, few, many, or a class for an expanded clone.

d_gene: TRBD2
v_gene: TRBV5-1
abundance: NA
j_gene: TRBJ2-1
CDR3aa: CASSSVRGTSGNNEQFF
CDR3nt: TGCGCCAGCAGCTCCGTTAGGGGGACTAGCGGAAACAATGAGCAGTTCTTC

d_gene: TRBD1
v_gene: TRBV5-5
abundance: NA
j_gene: TRBJ1-5
CDR3aa: CASSLVGGDQPQHF
CDR3nt: TGTGCCAGCAGCTTGGTAGGGGGCGATCAGCCCCAGCATTTT

d_gene: TRBD1
v_gene: TRBV28
abundance: NA
j_gene: TRBJ2-7
CDR3aa: CASRTQLDRAYEQYF
CDR3nt: TGTGCCAGCAGGACCCAGCTCGACAGGGCCTACGAGCAGTACTTC

d_gene: NA
v_gene: TRBV21-1
abundance: NA
j_gene: TRBJ2-1
CDR3aa: CASATEDPLGRGSYNEQFF
CDR3nt: TGTGCCAGCGCAACTGAAGACCCACTCGGGCGGGGCTCCTACAATGAGCAGTTCTTC

d_gene: NA
v_gene: TRBV5-1
abundance: NA
j_gene: TRBJ2-7
CDR3aa: CASSFDRDNFYEQYF
CDR3nt: TGCGCCAGCAGCTTTGATCGGGACAACTTCTACGAGCAGTACTTC

d_gene: NA
v_gene: TRBV30
abundance: NA
j_gene: TRBJ1-4
CDR3aa: CAWSVGATGTNEKLFF
CDR3nt: TGTGCCTGGAGTGTGGGGGCCACCGGAACTAATGAAAAACTGTTTTTT

d_gene: TRBD1
v_gene: TRBV7-2
abundance: NA
j_gene: TRBJ1-2
CDR3aa: CASSLGTGGNYTF
CDR3nt: TGTGCCAGCAGCTTAGGGACAGGGGGAAACTACACCTTC

d_gene: TRBD2
v_gene: TRBV3-1/TRBV3-2
abundance: NA
j_gene: TRBJ2-1
CDR3aa: CASSQDGTRTGQFF
CDR3nt: TGTGCCAGCAGCCAAGATGGGACTAGAACCGGGCAGTTCTTC

d_gene: NA
v_gene: TRBV10-3
abundance: NA
j_gene: TRBJ2-1
CDR3aa: CAISESGGSSYNEQFF
CDR3nt: TGTGCCATCAGTGAGTCGGGGGGAAGCAGCTACAATGAGCAGTTCTTC

d_gene: NA
v_gene: TRBV6-1
abundance: NA
j_gene: TRBJ1-3
CDR3aa: CASSEEPETSGNTIYF
CDR3nt: TGTGCCAGCAGTGAAGAACCGGAGACCTCTGGAAACACCATATATTTT

d_gene: NA
v_gene: TRBV5-1
abundance: NA
j_gene: TRBJ2-5
CDR3aa: CASSLVPIQGTQYF
CDR3nt: TGCGCCAGCAGCTTGGTCCCGATACAGGGGACCCAGTACTTC

d_gene: TRBD1
v_gene: TRBV11-3
abundance: NA
j_gene: TRBJ1-3
CDR3aa: CASSPGTGRNTIYF
CDR3nt: TGTGCCAGCAGCCCCGGGACAGGGAGGAACACCATATATTTT

d_gene: NA
v_gene: TRBV11-3
abundance: NA
j_gene: TRBJ2-2
CDR3aa: CASSGDSHTGELFF
CDR3nt: TGTGCCAGCAGCGGCGACAGTCACACCGGGGAGCTGTTTTTT

d_gene: NA
v_gene: TRBV20-1
abundance: once
j_gene: TRBJ1-1
CDR3aa: CSVMNTEAFF
CDR3nt: TGCAGTGTCATGAACACTGAAGCTTTCTTT

d_gene: NA
v_gene: TRBV29-1
abundance: few
j_gene: TRBJ2-5
CDR3aa: CSDGGREGETQYF
CDR3nt: TGCAGCGACGGGGGCAGGGAGGGGGAGACCCAGTACTTC

d_gene: NA
v_gene: TRBV6-5
abundance: NA
j_gene: TRBJ2-2
CDR3aa: CASSYRGTATGELFF
CDR3nt: TGTGCCAGCAGTTACCGCGGGACAGCCACCGGGGAGCTGTTTTTT

d_gene: TRBD1
v_gene: TRBV5-1
abundance: few
j_gene: TRBJ2-5
CDR3aa: CASSLWNTPGTGSTQYF
CDR3nt: TGCGCCAGCAGCTTGTGGAATACGCCCGGGACAGGGTCGACCCAGTACTTC

d_gene: NA
v_gene: TRBV10-3
abundance: few
j_gene: TRBJ1-1
CDR3aa: CAISRDTRTEAFF
CDR3nt: TGTGCCATCAGTCGGGACACCAGGACTGAAGCTTTCTTT

d_gene: TRBD2
v_gene: TRBV30
abundance: NA
j_gene: TRBJ2-3
CDR3aa: CAWSVDRLAGSTDTQYF
CDR3nt: TGTGCCTGGAGTGTCGACCGACTAGCGGGTTCCACAGATACGCAGTATTTT

d_gene: NA
v_gene: TRBV5-6
abundance: NA
j_gene: TRBJ1-6
CDR3aa: CASSLNTRGSPLHF
CDR3nt: TGTGCCAGCAGCTTGAACACCAGGGGCTCACCCCTCCACTTT

d_gene: NA
v_gene: TRBV7-2
abundance: NA
j_gene: TRBJ1-1
CDR3aa: CASSLEGSGTEAFF
CDR3nt: TGTGCCAGCAGCTTAGAAGGGAGCGGGACTGAAGCTTTCTTT

d_gene: TRBD1
v_gene: TRBV3-1/TRBV3-2
abundance: NA
j_gene: TRBJ2-3
CDR3aa: CASSIQGGGTDTQYF
CDR3nt: TGTGCCAGCAGCATACAGGGGGGCGGCACAGATACGCAGTATTTT

d_gene: NA
v_gene: TRBV15
abundance: NA
j_gene: TRBJ1-2
CDR3aa: CATSRDPSRYTF
CDR3nt: TGTGCCACCAGCAGAGACCCCTCCCGCTACACCTTC

d_gene: NA
v_gene: TRBV21-1
abundance: NA
j_gene: TRBJ2-7
CDR3aa: CASSNKKGSSGSITYEQYF
CDR3nt: TGTGCCAGCAGCAATAAGAAGGGGTCTAGCGGGAGTATCACCTACGAGCAGTACTTC

d_gene: NA
v_gene: TRBV3-1/TRBV3-2
abundance: NA
j_gene: TRBJ1-2
CDR3aa: CASSQGAYGYTF
CDR3nt: TGTGCCAGCAGCCAAGGGGCCTATGGCTACACCTTC

d_gene: NA
v_gene: TRBV12-3/TRBV12-4
abundance: NA
j_gene: TRBJ2-5
CDR3aa: CASSPQRETQYF
CDR3nt: TGTGCCAGCTCGCCCCAACGGGAGACCCAGTACTTC

d_gene: NA
v_gene: TRBV19
abundance: NA
j_gene: TRBJ1-1
CDR3aa: CASVQGRLAEAFF
CDR3nt: TGTGCCAGTGTCCAGGGAAGGTTAGCTGAAGCTTTCTTT

d_gene: TRBD2
v_gene: TRBV6-5
abundance: NA
j_gene: TRBJ2-5
CDR3aa: CASNRGGRETQYF
CDR3nt: TGTGCCAGCAATCGGGGGGGACGGGAGACCCAGTACTTC

d_gene: TRBD1
v_gene: TRBV6-5
abundance: once
j_gene: TRBJ2-7
CDR3aa: CASQKGVTGSYEQYF
CDR3nt: TGTGCCAGCCAAAAGGGGGTGACAGGGTCCTACGAGCAGTACTTC

d_gene: NA
v_gene: TRBV19
abundance: few
j_gene: TRBJ1-1
CDR3aa: CASSRGGGLMNTEAFF
CDR3nt: TGTGCCAGTAGCCGAGGGGGGGGCCTAATGAACACTGAAGCTTTCTTT

d_gene: NA
v_gene: TRBV29-1
abundance: NA
j_gene: TRBJ2-1
CDR3aa: CSVLSGYNEQFF
CDR3nt: TGCAGCGTTCTTAGCGGATACAATGAGCAGTTCTTC

d_gene: NA
v_gene: TRBV3-1/TRBV3-2
abundance: NA
j_gene: TRBJ1-4
CDR3aa: CASSQRGLGEKLFF
CDR3nt: TGTGCCAGCAGCCAAAGGGGTTTGGGGGAAAAACTGTTTTTT

d_gene: TRBD2
v_gene: TRBV4-2
abundance: NA
j_gene: TRBJ2-7
CDR3aa: CASSQGPGTSGRAGSYEQYF
CDR3nt: TGTGCCAGCAGCCAAGGTCCGGGGACTAGCGGGAGGGCCGGATCCTACGAGCAGTACTTC

d_gene: NA
v_gene: TRBV4-2
abundance: few
j_gene: TRBJ2-7
CDR3aa: CASSQVLVGLYEQYF
CDR3nt: TGTGCCAGCAGCCAAGTTTTGGTAGGACTTTACGAGCAGTACTTC

d_gene: TRBD1
v_gene: TRBV5-1
abundance: NA
j_gene: TRBJ1-5
CDR3aa: CASSPTGGSQPQHF
CDR3nt: TGCGCCAGCAGCCCCACAGGGGGTTCTCAGCCCCAGCATTTT

d_gene: TRBD1
v_gene: TRBV27
abundance: NA
j_gene: TRBJ1-2
CDR3aa: CASSLNRDSYGYTF
CDR3nt: TGTGCCAGCAGCCTAAACCGGGACAGCTATGGCTACACCTTC

d_gene: NA
v_gene: TRBV15
abundance: NA
j_gene: TRBJ2-1
CDR3aa: CATSRDWSDGKKFF
CDR3nt: TGTGCCACCAGCAGAGATTGGTCGGACGGGAAAAAGTTCTTC

d_gene: NA
v_gene: TRBV19
abundance: NA
j_gene: TRBJ1-2
CDR3aa: CASSILGAANYGYTF
CDR3nt: TGTGCCAGTAGTATTTTGGGGGCGGCTAACTATGGCTACACCTTC

d_gene: TRBD1
v_gene: TRBV7-9
abundance: few
j_gene: TRBJ1-6
CDR3aa: CASSPRTGEYSPLHF
CDR3nt: TGTGCCAGCAGCCCGAGGACAGGGGAATATTCACCCCTCCACTTT

d_gene: TRBD1
v_gene: TRBV19
abundance: NA
j_gene: TRBJ1-2
CDR3aa: CASTRGGDGYGYTF
CDR3nt: TGTGCCAGTACTCGAGGGGGCGATGGCTATGGCTACACCTTC

d_gene: TRBD1
v_gene: TRBV19
abundance: few
j_gene: TRBJ1-5
CDR3aa: CASTVWGAQGDQPQHF
CDR3nt: TGTGCCAGTACCGTATGGGGGGCACAGGGGGATCAGCCCCAGCATTTT

d_gene: TRBD2
v_gene: TRBV5-1
abundance: NA
j_gene: TRBJ2-1
CDR3aa: CASSLAVSSGYNEQFF
CDR3nt: TGCGCCAGCAGCTTGGCCGTTTCTAGCGGCTACAATGAGCAGTTCTTC

d_gene: TRBD2
v_gene: TRBV3-1/TRBV3-2
abundance: NA
j_gene: TRBJ2-1
CDR3aa: CASSLRGLAGGEQFF
CDR3nt: TGTGCCAGCAGCCTAAGGGGGCTAGCGGGAGGTGAGCAGTTCTTC

d_gene: NA
v_gene: TRBV4-1
abundance: few
j_gene: TRBJ1-1
CDR3aa: CASSQVMNTEAFF
CDR3nt: TGCGCCAGCAGCCAAGTTATGAACACTGAAGCTTTCTTT

d_gene: NA
v_gene: TRBV27
abundance: NA
j_gene: TRBJ2-1
CDR3aa: CASSLSSRPYNEQFF
CDR3nt: TGTGCCAGCAGTTTATCGTCGAGGCCCTACAATGAGCAGTTCTTC

d_gene: TRBD1
v_gene: TRBV6-6
abundance: NA
j_gene: TRBJ1-1
CDR3aa: CASSPGQGSVTEAFF
CDR3nt: TGTGCCAGCAGTCCGGGACAGGGCAGCGTCACTGAAGCTTTCTTT

d_gene: NA
v_gene: TRBV10-1
abundance: few
j_gene: TRBJ2-1
CDR3aa: CASKRGALINNEQFF
CDR3nt: TGCGCCAGCAAAAGGGGTGCGTTGATAAACAATGAGCAGTTCTTC

d_gene: TRBD1
v_gene: TRBV13
abundance: NA
j_gene: TRBJ2-7
CDR3aa: CASSSDRGYEQYF
CDR3nt: TGTGCCAGCAGCTCGGACAGGGGATACGAGCAGTACTTC